This TCR beta chain was found in a study of control samples from healthy donors and cancer patients. In this sample, this clone turned up a few times. The protocol was immunoSEQ multiplex PCR, while the TCRdb copy is restricted to in-frame clones and leaves out a portion. The sample lists 130,000 to 150,000 clones; roughly 92% were seen once. V was shortened by 0 bases and J by 5 bases, with 13 bases between the two germline ends. The CDR3 totals 15 residues. J is TRBJ2-5 and V is TRBV23-1; D is uncertain. TRBV23-1 counts as an open reading frame of uncertain function. Sequences were obtained from blood. The clonotype comes from a man under 40 in good health. The CDR3 reads CASSQSWCPEETQYF. The CDR3 DNA is TGCGCCAGCAGTCAATCTTGGTGTCCGGAGGAGACCCAGTACTTC.